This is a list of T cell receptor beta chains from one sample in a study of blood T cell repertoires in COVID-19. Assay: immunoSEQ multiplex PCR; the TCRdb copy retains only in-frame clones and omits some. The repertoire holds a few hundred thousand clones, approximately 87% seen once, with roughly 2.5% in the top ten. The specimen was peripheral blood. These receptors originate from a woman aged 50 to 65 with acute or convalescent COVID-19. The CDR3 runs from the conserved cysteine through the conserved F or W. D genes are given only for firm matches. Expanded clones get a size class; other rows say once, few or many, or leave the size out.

TGTGCCAGCAGTTATGTTGGACTAGCGGGAGGGACGAACACCGGGGAGCTGTTTTTT	CASSYVGLAGGTNTGELFF	TRBJ2-2	few	TRBD2	TRBV27
TGTGCCAGCAGCGTTGGGGAGAATCAGCCCCAGCATTTT	CASSVGENQPQHF	TRBJ1-5	few	-	TRBV9
TGTGCCAGCAGCTTTTGGCTAGCGGGAGAAGAGACCCAGTACTTC	CASSFWLAGEETQYF	TRBJ2-5	-	TRBD2	TRBV7-9
TGTGCCACCAGTGACCTGAGGACTAGCGGGAGGGCGGGCCAAGAGACCCAGTACTTC	CATSDLRTSGRAGQETQYF	TRBJ2-5	-	TRBD2	TRBV24-1
TGTGCCAGCAGTTTGGAAATCGGACTAGCGGGAGGAAAAAACATTCAGTACTTC	CASSLEIGLAGGKNIQYF	TRBJ2-4	-	TRBD2	TRBV28
TGTGCCAGCAGTCAAAGGAGCTACGAGCAGTACTTC	CASSQRSYEQYF	TRBJ2-7	-	-	TRBV28
TGTGCCAGCGGACAGAGCTATTCACCCCTCCACTTT	CASGQSYSPLHF	TRBJ1-6	-	-	TRBV19
TGTGCCACCGCCAGGGACAGGGGAGAGTCTGAAGCTTTCTTT	CATARDRGESEAFF	TRBJ1-1	-	TRBD1	TRBV6-4
TGTGCCAGCAGTGAGCAGGGTGGGAATACGCAGTATTTT	CASSEQGGNTQYF	TRBJ2-3	-	-	TRBV6-4
TGTGCCAGCTCTATACAAAGGACGGGACTTAACTATGGCTACACCTTC	CASSIQRTGLNYGYTF	TRBJ1-2	-	-	TRBV18
TGTGCCAGCAGCTTTAGCGGGAGATCTGGATCTGAGCAGTTCTTC	CASSFSGRSGSEQFF	TRBJ2-1	-	TRBD2	TRBV7-2
TGTGCCAGCTCATCCGACAGGGGAGAGACCCAGTACTTC	CASSSDRGETQYF	TRBJ2-5	-	TRBD1	TRBV18
TGTGCCAGCTCAATCCGGACAGGGTCGGCCTACGAGCAGTACTTC	CASSIRTGSAYEQYF	TRBJ2-7	-	TRBD1	TRBV18
TGCGCCAGCAGCCCTGGACACACTAACTATGGCTACACCTTC	CASSPGHTNYGYTF	TRBJ1-2	-	-	TRBV5-1
TGCGCCAGCAGCCAAGACGACGGAGGTTACTCTGGAAACACCATATATTTT	CASSQDDGGYSGNTIYF	TRBJ1-3	-	-	TRBV4-1
TGTGCCACCAGTGACTCTCGGACAGGGGCCTCCGTAGGCTATGGCTACACCTTC	CATSDSRTGASVGYGYTF	TRBJ1-2	few	TRBD1	TRBV24-1
TGTGCCAGCAGACTAGCGGGAGGATCAGAGACCCAGTACTTC	CASRLAGGSETQYF	TRBJ2-5	-	TRBD2	TRBV2
TGCGCCAGCAGCTTGGCGGGGGGCATGAATCAGCCCCAGCATTTT	CASSLAGGMNQPQHF	TRBJ1-5	-	-	TRBV5-1
TGCGCCAGCAGCCATATATCGGGGAGCTCCTACGAGCAGTACTTC	CASSHISGSSYEQYF	TRBJ2-7	-	-	TRBV4-1
TGTGCCAGCAGAGGGGGGAACACCGGGGAGCTGTTTTTT	CASRGGNTGELFF	TRBJ2-2	-	-	TRBV25-1
TGTGCCTGGAGGAAGGGACAGGGGGCGCGTCCCACCGGGGCCAACGTCCTGACTTTC	CAWRKGQGARPTGANVLTF	TRBJ2-6	-	TRBD1	TRBV30
TGTGCCAGCATTAAAGGGGGATACGGGTGGGACATTCAGTACTTC	CASIKGGYGWDIQYF	TRBJ2-4	-	-	TRBV6-1
TGTGCCAGCAGCCCGCTAGGGACAGTCGACTATGGCTACACCTTC	CASSPLGTVDYGYTF	TRBJ1-2	-	TRBD1	TRBV9
TGTGCCACCAGGGAGTCCGGGACAGGGGACAATCAGCCCCAGCATTTT	CATRESGTGDNQPQHF	TRBJ1-5	-	TRBD1	TRBV24-1
TGTGCCAGCAGCCTCCGGGGGTCCGGGACTGGCTACGAGCAGTACTTC	CASSLRGSGTGYEQYF	TRBJ2-7	-	-	TRBV27
TGTGCCAGCAGCCACCCAACTCAACCATCCCCCAATGAGCAGTTCTTC	CASSHPTQPSPNEQFF	TRBJ2-1	once	-	TRBV14
TGCAGCGTTGTGGAGGACTTTATCAACTATGGCTACACCTTC	CSVVEDFINYGYTF	TRBJ1-2	-	-	TRBV29-1
TGTGCCAGCAGCCAAGTTGGTCCTAGCGGGGGTGGTGAGCAGTTCTTC	CASSQVGPSGGGEQFF	TRBJ2-1	-	TRBD2	TRBV3-1/TRBV3-2
TGCGCCAGCAGTCCTCTAGCCGATGAGCAGTTCTTC	CASSPLADEQFF	TRBJ2-1	-	-	TRBV5-1
TGTGCCAGCAGGGCGGGCAGCGGGAACACCGGGGAGCTGTTTTTT	CASRAGSGNTGELFF	TRBJ2-2	-	-	TRBV27